Listed here are 10 T cell receptor beta chains from one sample, sequenced in a study of cytomegalovirus exposure and HLA in healthy donors. The PCR had 60 Vbeta and 13 Jbeta primers. Assay: immunoSEQ multiplex PCR; the TCRdb copy retains only in-frame clones and omits some. This sample has 75,000 to 90,000 clones, with 85% found just once. The specimen was PBMCs. These receptor sequences come from a man in his forties or fifties in good health and CMV-seropositive.

The gene calls are TRBV4-1 and TRBJ2-1; TRBD1 aligns across 9 bases. CDR3 size: 16 residues. The germline V gene has CDR1 MGHRA and CDR2 YSYEKL. With 0 bases clipped from V and 7 bases from J, the junction kept 7 bases outside the gene matches. The CDR3 nucleotides are TGCGCCAGCAGCCAAGAGCCTACAGGGGGCCGAAATGAGCAGTTCTTC. This gives the protein CASSQEPTGGRNEQFF.

The chain employs TRBV7-3 and TRBJ2-2; TRBD2 agrees at 11 bases. V shed 7 bases, J shed 4 bases, and the junction held 11 bases outside the gene matches. CDR3 size: 17 residues. Germline V lookup: CDR1 SGHTA, CDR2 FQGTGA. The CDR3 DNA follows: TGTGCCAGCACTCCTGCGGCTAGCGGGGGGAGCACCGGGGAGCTGTTTTTT. Encoded protein: CASTPAASGGSTGELFF. Combining the CDR3 with reference TRBV7-3 and TRBJ2-2 gives the whole variable domain GAGVSQTPSNKVTEKGKYVELRCDPISGHTALYWYRQSLGQGPEFLIYFQGTGAADDSGLPNDRFFAVRPEGSVSTLKIQRTERGDSAVYLCASTPAASGGSTGELFFGEGSRLTVL.

This chain connects TRBV7-2 to TRBJ1-5; D is unresolved. CDR3 length: 15 amino acids. Germline V CDR1 and CDR2: SGHTA, FQGNSA. V lost 2 bases and J 1 base, leaving 9 bases between the germline ends. The CDR3 DNA is TGTGCCAGCAGCTTAAGTCCTAGAAGCAATCAGCCCCAGCATTTT. It specifies CASSLSPRSNQPQHF.

This rearrangement joins TRBV5-6 to TRBJ2-2, with a weak D call TRBD2 (6 bases). Germline V gives CDR1 SGHDT, CDR2 YYEEEE. The CDR3 runs 16 residues. The ends were cut back, 4 bases at V and 2 bases at J, with 15 bases in the middle. The CDR3 protein is CASSRLASINTGELFF. The DNA of the CDR3 is TGTGCCAGCAGCCGTCTAGCGAGTATAAACACCGGGGAGCTGTTTTTT.

V is TRBV9 and J is TRBJ2-5; maybe TRBD2 (5 bases). The CDR3 is 13 residues long. Germline-derived CDR1 and CDR2 are SGDLS and YYNGEE. Trimming stripped 5 bases from V and 2 bases from J, with 10 bases between. CDR3 protein: CASSGSGQETQYF. CDR3 in DNA: TGTGCCAGCAGTGGGAGCGGTCAAGAGACCCAGTACTTC.

This clone has just one count. Compared with germline, one end of the junction differs, possibly owing to a read error. V is TRBV7-8 and J is TRBJ2-7; the D gene is possibly TRBD1 (6 bases). Germline CDR1 SGHVS, CDR2 FQNEAQ. The CDR3 loop spans 16 amino acids. Here the CDR3 DNA reads TGTGCCAGCAGCTTAGCTTTCGGGACAAGCTCCTCCGAGCAGTACTTC. Protein sequence: CASSLAFGTSSSEQYF.

This clone was picked up one time. The chain carries TRBV7-2 and TRBJ1-2; 10 bases are a match to TRBD1. The CDR3 consists of 13 residues. The V and J ends lost 2 bases and 8 bases, in that order; junction bases with no gene match: 2. Looked up from germline, CDR1 is SGHTA and CDR2 is FQGNSA. The CDR3: CASSLTTGGGYTF. CDR3 sequence (DNA): TGTGCCAGCAGCTTAACGACAGGGGGCGGCTACACCTTC.

The chain has TRBV7-2 and TRBJ2-7; D is ambiguous. This CDR3 has 15 amino acids. CDR1 is SGHTA and CDR2 is FQGNSA in the germline V gene. The V gene lost 1 base and the J gene lost 2 bases, with 12 bases spanning the gap. The CDR3 protein is CASSLGSGVAYEQYF. CDR3 bases: TGTGCCAGCAGCTTAGGAAGTGGTGTAGCCTACGAGCAGTACTTC.

This rearrangement joins TRBV27 to TRBJ1-2, with D perhaps matching TRBD1 (6 bases). The CDR3 has 15 residues. Trimming stripped 5 bases from V and 5 bases from J, with 18 bases between. Germline V gene data show CDR1 as MNHEY and CDR2 as SMNVEV (reference sequence). Here the CDR3 reads CASSPGGRAGYGYTF. CDR3 bases: TGTGCCAGCAGTCCGGGGGGGCGGGCTGGATATGGCTACACCTTC.

As regards this clone: Other DNA sequences within the sample encode an identical CDR3. The V call is TRBV6-5, the J call TRBJ1-5; D is possibly TRBD1 (6 bases). This CDR3 contains 13 residues. V gave up 4 bases and J gave up 7 bases, with 11 bases separating them. Germline-derived CDR1 and CDR2 are MNHEY and SVGAGI. In DNA form, the CDR3 reads TGTGCCAGCAGTTCCAGGGGCGGACAGCCCCAGCATTTT. Translation: CASSSRGGQPQHF.